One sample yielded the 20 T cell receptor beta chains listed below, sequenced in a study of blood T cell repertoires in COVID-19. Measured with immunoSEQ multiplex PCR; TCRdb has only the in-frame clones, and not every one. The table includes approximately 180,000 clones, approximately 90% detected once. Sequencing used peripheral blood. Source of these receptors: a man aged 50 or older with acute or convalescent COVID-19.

The CDR3 region is CASSLVVTGGGEQYF. As DNA, the CDR3 is TGTGCCAGCAGCTTAGTTGTGACAGGGGGCGGGGAGCAGTACTTC. The genes are TRBV13 and TRBJ2-7; 10 bases line up with TRBD1. The germline V gene encodes CDR1 PRHDT and CDR2 FYEKMQ (reference sequence). The V segment lost 1 base and the J segment 7 bases; nucleotides outside the gene matches: 7. The CDR3 is 15 residues long.

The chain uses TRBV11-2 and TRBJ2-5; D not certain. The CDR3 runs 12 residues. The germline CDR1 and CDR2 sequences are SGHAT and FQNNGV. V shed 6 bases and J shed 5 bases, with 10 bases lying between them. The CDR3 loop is CASSSSGETQYF. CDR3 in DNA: TGTGCCAGCAGTTCATCCGGGGAGACCCAGTACTTC.

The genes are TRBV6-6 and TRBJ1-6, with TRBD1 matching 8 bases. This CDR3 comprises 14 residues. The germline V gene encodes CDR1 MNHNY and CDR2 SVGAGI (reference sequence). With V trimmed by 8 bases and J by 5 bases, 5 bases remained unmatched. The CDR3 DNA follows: TGTGCCAGCGGTTTACAGGGGGATAATTCACCCCTCCACTTT. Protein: CASGLQGDNSPLHF.

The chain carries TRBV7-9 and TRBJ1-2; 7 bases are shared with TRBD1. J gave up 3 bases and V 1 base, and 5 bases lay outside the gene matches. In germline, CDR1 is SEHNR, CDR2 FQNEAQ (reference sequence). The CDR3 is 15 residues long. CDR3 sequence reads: CASSLVAGGHYGYTF. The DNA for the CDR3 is TGTGCCAGCAGCTTAGTCGCAGGGGGACACTATGGCTACACCTTC.

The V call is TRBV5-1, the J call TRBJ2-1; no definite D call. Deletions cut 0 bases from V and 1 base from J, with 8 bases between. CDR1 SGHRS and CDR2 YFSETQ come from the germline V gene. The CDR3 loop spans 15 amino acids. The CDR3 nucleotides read TGCGCCAGCAGCTTGGGCTCGCAGTCCTACAATGAGCAGTTCTTC. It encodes CASSLGSQSYNEQFF.

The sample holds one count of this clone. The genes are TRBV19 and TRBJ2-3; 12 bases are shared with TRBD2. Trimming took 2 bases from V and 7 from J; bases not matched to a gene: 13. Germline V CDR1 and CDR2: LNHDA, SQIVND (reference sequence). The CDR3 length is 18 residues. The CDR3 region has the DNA TGTGCCAGTAGTATATCCTCCGGGCTAGCGGGGGGGGTGAATACGCAGTATTTT. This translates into CASSISSGLAGGVNTQYF. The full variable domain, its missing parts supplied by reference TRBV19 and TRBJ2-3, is DGGITQSPKYLFRKEGQNVTLSCEQNLNHDAMYWYRQDPGQGLRLIYYSQIVNDFQKGDIAEGYSVSREKKESFPLTVTSAQKNPTAFYLCASSISSGLAGGVNTQYFGPGTRLTVL.

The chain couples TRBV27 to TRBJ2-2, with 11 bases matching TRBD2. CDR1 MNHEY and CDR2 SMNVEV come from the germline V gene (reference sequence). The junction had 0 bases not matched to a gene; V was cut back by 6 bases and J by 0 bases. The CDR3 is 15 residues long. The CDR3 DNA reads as TGTGCCAGCAGACTAGCGGGAGCGAACACCGGGGAGCTGTTTTTT. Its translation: CASRLAGANTGELFF.

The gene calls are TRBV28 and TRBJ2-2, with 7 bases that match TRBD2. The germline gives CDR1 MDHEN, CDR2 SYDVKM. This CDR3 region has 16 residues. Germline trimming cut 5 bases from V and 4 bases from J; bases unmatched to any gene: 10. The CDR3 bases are TGTGCCAGCAGTCAACTAGCGAGTCCCGTCACCGGGGAGCTGTTTTTT. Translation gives CASSQLASPVTGELFF.

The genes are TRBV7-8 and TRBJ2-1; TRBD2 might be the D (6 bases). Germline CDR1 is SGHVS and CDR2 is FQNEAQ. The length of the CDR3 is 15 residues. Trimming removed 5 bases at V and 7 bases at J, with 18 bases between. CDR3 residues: CASSRIPAGYNEQFF. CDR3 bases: TGTGCCAGCAGCCGTATCCCAGCGGGCTATAATGAGCAGTTCTTC.

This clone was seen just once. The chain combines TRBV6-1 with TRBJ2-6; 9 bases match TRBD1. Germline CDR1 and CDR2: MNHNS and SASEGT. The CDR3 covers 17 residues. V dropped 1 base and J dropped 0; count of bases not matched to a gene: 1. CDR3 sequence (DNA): TGTGCCAGCAGTGAAGTGACAGGGGGCTCTGGGGCCAACGTCCTGACTTTC. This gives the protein CASSEVTGGSGANVLTF.

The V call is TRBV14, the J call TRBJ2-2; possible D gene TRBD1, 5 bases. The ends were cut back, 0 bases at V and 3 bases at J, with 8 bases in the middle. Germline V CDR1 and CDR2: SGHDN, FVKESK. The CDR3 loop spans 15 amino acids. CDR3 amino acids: CASSQDQGYTGELFF. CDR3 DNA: TGTGCCAGCAGCCAAGATCAGGGCTACACCGGGGAGCTGTTTTTT.

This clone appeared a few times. The CDR3 loop is CASRRPSGNTIYF. In DNA form, the CDR3 reads TGTGCCAGCAGGAGGCCCTCTGGAAACACCATATATTTT. The V call is TRBV6-5, the J call TRBJ1-3; the D is unclear. Germline V gene sequence: CDR1 MNHEY, CDR2 SVGAGI. The CDR3 is 13 residues long. Trimming stripped 6 bases from V and 0 bases from J, with 6 bases between.

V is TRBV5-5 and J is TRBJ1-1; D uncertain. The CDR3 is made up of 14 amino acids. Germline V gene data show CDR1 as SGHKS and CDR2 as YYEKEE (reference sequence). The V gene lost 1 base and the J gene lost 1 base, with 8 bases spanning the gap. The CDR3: CASSLSPTNTEAFF. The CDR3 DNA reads TGTGCCAGCAGCTTGAGCCCTACGAACACTGAAGCTTTCTTT.

The DNA of the CDR3 is TGTGCCAGTAGTATCAGGTCCGAGCAGCCCCAGCATTTT. The encoded protein is CASSIRSEQPQHF. The chain carries TRBV19 and TRBJ1-5; no clear D gene. V gave up 3 bases and J gave up 7 bases, with 10 bases separating them. This CDR3 spans 13 amino acids. Germline CDR1 reads LNHDA; CDR2 reads SQIVND (reference sequence).

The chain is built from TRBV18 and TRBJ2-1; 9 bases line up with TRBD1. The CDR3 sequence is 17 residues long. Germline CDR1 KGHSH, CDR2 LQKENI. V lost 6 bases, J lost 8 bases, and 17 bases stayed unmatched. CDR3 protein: CASSKRTGTGFIHEQFF. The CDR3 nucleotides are TGTGCCAGCTCCAAGAGAACCGGGACAGGGTTTATACATGAGCAGTTCTTC.

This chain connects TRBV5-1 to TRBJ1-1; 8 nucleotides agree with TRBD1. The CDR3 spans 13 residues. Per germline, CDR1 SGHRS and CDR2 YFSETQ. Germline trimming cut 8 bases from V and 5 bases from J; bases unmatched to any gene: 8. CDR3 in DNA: TGCGCCAGTACGGGACAGGAACAAACTGAAGCTTTCTTT. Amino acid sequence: CASTGQEQTEAFF. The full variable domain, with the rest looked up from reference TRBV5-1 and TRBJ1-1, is KAGVTQTPRYLIKTRGQQVTLSCSPISGHRSVSWYQQTPGQGLQFLFEYFSETQRNKGNFPGRFSGRQFSNSRSEMNVSTLELGDSALYLCASTGQEQTEAFFGQGTRLTVV.

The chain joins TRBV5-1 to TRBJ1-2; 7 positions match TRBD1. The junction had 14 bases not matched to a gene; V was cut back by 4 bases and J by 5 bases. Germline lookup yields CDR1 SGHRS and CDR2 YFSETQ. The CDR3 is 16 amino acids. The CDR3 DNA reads TGCGCCAGCAGCCCGGGGACAGCCGGCTTGAGGTATGGCTACACCTTC. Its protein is CASSPGTAGLRYGYTF.

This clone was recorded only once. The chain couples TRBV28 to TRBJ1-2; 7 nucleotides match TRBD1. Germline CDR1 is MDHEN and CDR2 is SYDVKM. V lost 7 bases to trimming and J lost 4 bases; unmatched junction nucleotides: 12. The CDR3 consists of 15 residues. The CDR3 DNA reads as TGTGCCAGCATGTTGTGGGGACAGCCCTCCTATGGCTACACCTTC. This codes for CASMLWGQPSYGYTF.

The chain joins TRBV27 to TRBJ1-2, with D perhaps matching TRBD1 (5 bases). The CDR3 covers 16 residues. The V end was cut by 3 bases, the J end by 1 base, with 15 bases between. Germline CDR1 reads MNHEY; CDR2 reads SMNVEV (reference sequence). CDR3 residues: CASSLRQGGNNYGYTF. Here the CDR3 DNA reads TGTGCCAGCAGTTTGCGGCAGGGAGGGAATAACTATGGCTACACCTTC.

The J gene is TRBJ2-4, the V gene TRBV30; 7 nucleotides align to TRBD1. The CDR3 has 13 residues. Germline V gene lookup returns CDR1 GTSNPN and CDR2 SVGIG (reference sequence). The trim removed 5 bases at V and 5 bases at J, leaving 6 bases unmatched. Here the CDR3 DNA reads TGTGCCTGGGCCAGGGGACAGCAAAACATTCAGTACTTC. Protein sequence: CAWARGQQNIQYF.